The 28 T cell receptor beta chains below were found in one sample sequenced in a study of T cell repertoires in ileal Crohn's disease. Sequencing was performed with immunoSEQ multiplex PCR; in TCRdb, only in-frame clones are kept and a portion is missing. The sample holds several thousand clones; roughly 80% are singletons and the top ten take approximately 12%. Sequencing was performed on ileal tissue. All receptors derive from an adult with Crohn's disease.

CDR3 sequence: CASSILRGQGNTEAFF. The DNA of the CDR3 is TGTGCCAGTAGTATCCTAAGGGGACAGGGGAACACTGAAGCTTTCTTT. This chain uses TRBV19 with TRBJ1-1; 9 bases match TRBD1. This CDR3 has 16 residues. V shed 3 bases, J shed 1 base, and the junction held 6 bases outside the gene matches. CDR1 is LNHDA and CDR2 is SQIVND in the germline V gene (reference sequence).

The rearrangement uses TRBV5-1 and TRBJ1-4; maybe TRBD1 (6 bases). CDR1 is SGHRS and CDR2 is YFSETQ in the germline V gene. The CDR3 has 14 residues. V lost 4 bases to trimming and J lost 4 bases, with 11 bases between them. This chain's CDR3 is CASSPGESNEKLFF. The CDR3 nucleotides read TGCGCCAGCAGCCCAGGGGAGAGTAATGAAAAACTGTTTTTT.

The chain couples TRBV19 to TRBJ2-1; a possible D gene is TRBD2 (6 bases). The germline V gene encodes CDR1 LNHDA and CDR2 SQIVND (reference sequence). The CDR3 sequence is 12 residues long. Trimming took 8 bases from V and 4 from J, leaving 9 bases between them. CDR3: CASRDLYNEQFF. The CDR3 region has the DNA TGTGCCAGTCGGGACTTGTACAATGAGCAGTTCTTC.

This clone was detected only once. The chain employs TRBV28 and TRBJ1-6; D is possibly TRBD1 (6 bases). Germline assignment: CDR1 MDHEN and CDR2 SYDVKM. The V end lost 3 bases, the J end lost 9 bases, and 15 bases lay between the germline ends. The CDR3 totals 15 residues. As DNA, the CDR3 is TGTGCCAGCAGTTTTCACCAGGGGATGCTTTCACCCCTCCACTTT. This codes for CASSFHQGMLSPLHF.

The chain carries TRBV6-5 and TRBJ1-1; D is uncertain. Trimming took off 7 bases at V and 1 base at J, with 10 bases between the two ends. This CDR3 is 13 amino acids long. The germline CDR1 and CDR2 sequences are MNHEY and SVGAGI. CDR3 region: CASTRYGNTEAFF. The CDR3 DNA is TGTGCCAGCACGCGTTACGGGAACACTGAAGCTTTCTTT.

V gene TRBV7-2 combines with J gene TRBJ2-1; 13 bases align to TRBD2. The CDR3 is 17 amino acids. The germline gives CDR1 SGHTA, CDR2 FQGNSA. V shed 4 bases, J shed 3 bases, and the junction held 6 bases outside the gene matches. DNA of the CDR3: TGTGCCAGCAGCTCACCCGGGACTAGCGGGATCTACAATGAGCAGTTCTTC. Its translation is CASSSPGTSGIYNEQFF.

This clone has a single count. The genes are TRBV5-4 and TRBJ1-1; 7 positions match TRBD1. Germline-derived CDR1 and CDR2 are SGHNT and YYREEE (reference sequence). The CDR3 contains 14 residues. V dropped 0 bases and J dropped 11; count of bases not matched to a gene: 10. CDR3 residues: CASSLGQGLSRAFF. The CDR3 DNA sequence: TGTGCCAGCAGCTTGGGACAGGGTCTCTCGCGTGCTTTCTTT.

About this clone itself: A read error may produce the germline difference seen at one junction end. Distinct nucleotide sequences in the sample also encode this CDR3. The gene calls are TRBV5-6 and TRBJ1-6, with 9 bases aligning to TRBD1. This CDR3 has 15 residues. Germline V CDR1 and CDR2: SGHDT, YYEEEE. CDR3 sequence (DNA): TGTGCCAGCAGCTTGTTGGGACAGGGTAATTCCCCCCTCCACTTT. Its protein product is CASSLLGQGNSPLHF.

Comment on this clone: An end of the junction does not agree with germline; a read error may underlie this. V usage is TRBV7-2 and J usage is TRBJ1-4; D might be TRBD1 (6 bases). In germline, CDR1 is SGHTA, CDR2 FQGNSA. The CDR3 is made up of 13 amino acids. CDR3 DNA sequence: TGTGCCAGCAGCTATACAGGGTCGGGAAAAACTGTTTTT. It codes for CASSYTGSGKTVF. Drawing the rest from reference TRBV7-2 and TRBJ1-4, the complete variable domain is GAGVSQSPSNKVTEKGKDVELRCDPISGHTALYWYRQSLGQGLEFLIYFQGNSAPDKSGLPSDRFSAERTGGSVSTLTIQRTQQEDSAVYLCASSYTGSGKTVFGSGTQLSVL.

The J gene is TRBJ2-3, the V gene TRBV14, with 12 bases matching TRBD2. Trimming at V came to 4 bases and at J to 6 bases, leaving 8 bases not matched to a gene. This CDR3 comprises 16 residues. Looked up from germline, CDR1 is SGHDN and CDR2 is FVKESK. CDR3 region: CASSPLAGGQSDTQYF. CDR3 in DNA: TGTGCCAGCAGCCCACTAGCGGGGGGTCAGTCGGATACGCAGTATTTT.

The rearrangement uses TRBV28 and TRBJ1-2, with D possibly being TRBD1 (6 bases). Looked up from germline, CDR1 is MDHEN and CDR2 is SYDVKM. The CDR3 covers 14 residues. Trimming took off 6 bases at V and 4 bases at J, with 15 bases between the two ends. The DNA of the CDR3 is TGTGCCAGCAGCTCAGGGGATAAACGCTATGGCTACACCTTC. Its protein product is CASSSGDKRYGYTF.

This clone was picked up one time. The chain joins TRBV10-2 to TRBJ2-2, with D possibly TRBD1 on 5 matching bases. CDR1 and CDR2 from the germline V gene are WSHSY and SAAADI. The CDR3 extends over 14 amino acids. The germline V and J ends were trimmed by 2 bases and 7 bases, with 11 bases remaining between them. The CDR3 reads CASSERGYSGELFF. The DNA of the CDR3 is TGCGCCAGCAGTGAGAGGGGTTACAGCGGGGAGCTGTTTTTT.

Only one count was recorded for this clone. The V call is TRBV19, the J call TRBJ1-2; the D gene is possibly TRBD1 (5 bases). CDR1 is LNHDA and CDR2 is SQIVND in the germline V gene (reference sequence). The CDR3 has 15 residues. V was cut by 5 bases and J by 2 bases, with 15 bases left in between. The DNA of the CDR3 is TGTGCCAGTAGTCCCCAGGGCCGGTCGAACTATGGCTACACCTTC. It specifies CASSPQGRSNYGYTF.

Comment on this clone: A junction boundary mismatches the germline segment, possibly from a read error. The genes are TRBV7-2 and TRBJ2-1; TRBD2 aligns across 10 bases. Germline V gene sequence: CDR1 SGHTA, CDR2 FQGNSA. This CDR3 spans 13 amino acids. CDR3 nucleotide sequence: TGTGCCAGCAGCGTAGCGGGGGGTGACGAGCAGTTCTTC. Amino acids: CASSVAGGDEQFF. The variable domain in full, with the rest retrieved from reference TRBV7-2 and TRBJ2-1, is GAGVSQSPSNKVTEKGKDVELRCDPISGHTALYWYRQSLGQGLEFLIYFQGNSAPDKSGLPSDRFSAERTGGSVSTLTIQRTQQEDSAVYLCASSVAGGDEQFFGPGTRLTVL.

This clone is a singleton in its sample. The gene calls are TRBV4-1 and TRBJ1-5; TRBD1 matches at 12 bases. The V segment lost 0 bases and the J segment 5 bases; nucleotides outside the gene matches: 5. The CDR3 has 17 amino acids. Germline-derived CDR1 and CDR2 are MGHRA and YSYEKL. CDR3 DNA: TGCGCCAGCAGCCAAGAGGGGGACAGGGGGCCGGATCAGCCCCAGCATTTT. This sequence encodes CASSQEGDRGPDQPQHF.

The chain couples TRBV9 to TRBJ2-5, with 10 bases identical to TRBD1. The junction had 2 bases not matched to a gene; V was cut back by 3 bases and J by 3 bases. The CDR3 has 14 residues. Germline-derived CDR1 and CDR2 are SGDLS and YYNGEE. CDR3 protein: CASSGQGAEETQYF. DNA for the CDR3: TGTGCCAGCAGCGGACAGGGGGCTGAAGAGACCCAGTACTTC.

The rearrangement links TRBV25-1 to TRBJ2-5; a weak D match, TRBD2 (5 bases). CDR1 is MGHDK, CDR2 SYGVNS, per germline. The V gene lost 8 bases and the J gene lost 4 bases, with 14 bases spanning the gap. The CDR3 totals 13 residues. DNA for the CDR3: TGTGCCAGCCGACAACCTGGACTAGAGACCCAGTACTTC. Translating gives CASRQPGLETQYF.

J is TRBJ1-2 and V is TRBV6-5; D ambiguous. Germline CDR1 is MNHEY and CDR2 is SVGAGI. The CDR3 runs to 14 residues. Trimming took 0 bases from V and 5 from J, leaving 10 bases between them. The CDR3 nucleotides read TGTGCCAGCAGTTACTCCCCCTACCTTTATGGCTACACCTTC. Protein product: CASSYSPYLYGYTF.

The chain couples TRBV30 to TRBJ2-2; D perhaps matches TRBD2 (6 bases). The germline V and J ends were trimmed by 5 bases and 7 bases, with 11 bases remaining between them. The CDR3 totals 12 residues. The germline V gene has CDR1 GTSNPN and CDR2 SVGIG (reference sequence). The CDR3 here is CAWGKGGGELFF. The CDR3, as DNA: TGTGCCTGGGGCAAGGGAGGCGGGGAGCTGTTTTTT.

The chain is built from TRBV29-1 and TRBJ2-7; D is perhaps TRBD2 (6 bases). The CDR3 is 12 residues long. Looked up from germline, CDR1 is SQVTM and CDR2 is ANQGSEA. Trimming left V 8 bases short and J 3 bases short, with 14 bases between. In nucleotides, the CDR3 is TGCAGCTTCGGGGGAGCGGGCTACGAGCAGTACTTC. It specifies CSFGGAGYEQYF.

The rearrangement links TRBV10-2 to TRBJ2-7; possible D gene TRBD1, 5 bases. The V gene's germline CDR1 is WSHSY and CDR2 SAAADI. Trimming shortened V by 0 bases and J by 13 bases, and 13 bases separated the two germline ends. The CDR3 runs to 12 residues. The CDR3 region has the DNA TGCGCCAGCAGTGAGTCTCAGGGCGGTCATTACTTC. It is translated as CASSESQGGHYF.

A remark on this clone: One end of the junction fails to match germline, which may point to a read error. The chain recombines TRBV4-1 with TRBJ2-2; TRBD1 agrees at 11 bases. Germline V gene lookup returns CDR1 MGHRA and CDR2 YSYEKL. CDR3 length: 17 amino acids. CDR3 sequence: CASSQVMGQGENRGAVF. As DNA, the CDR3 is TGCGCCAGCAGCCAAGTGATGGGACAGGGGGAAAACCGGGGAGCTGTTTTT.

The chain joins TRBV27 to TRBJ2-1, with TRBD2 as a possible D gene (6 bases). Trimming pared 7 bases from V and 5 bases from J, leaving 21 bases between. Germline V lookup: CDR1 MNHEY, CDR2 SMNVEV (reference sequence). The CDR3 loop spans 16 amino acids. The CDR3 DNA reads TGTGCCAGCATCCTGAGCTGGTACAGGAGGGACAATGAGCAGTTCTTC. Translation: CASILSWYRRDNEQFF.

Here the CDR3 reads CASPGQKASPLHF. The CDR3 nucleotides are TGCGCCAGCCCGGGACAGAAAGCTTCACCCCTCCACTTT. This chain uses TRBV10-1 with TRBJ1-6; 7 bases line up with TRBD1. V trimming: 8 bases; J trimming: 9 bases; junction bases outside the gene matches: 7. CDR3 length: 13 residues. The germline gives CDR1 WNHNN, CDR2 SYGVQD (reference sequence).

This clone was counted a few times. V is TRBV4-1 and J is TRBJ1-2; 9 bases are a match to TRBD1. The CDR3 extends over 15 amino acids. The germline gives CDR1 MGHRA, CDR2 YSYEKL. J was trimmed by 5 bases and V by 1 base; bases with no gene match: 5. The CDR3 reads CASSQASGTGYGYTF. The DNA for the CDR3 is TGCGCCAGCAGCCAAGCCTCCGGGACAGGGTATGGCTACACCTTC.

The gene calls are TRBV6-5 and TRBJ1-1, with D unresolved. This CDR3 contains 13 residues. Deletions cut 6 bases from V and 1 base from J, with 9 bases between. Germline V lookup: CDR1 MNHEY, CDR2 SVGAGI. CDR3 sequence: CASSPVANTEAFF. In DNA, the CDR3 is TGTGCCAGCAGCCCCGTGGCGAACACTGAAGCTTTCTTT.

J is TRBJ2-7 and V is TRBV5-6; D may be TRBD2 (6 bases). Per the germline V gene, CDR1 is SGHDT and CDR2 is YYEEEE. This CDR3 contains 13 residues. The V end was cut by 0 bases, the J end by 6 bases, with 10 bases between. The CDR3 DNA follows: TGTGCCAGCAGCTTGGGGCGGGGCCCCGAGCAGTACTTC. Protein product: CASSLGRGPEQYF.

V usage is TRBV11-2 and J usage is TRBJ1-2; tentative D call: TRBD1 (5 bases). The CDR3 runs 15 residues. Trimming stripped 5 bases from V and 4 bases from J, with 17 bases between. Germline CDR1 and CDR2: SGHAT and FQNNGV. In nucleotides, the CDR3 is TGTGCCAGCAGCCCCAGCAGGGAATTGGCCTATGGCTACACCTTC. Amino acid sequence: CASSPSRELAYGYTF.